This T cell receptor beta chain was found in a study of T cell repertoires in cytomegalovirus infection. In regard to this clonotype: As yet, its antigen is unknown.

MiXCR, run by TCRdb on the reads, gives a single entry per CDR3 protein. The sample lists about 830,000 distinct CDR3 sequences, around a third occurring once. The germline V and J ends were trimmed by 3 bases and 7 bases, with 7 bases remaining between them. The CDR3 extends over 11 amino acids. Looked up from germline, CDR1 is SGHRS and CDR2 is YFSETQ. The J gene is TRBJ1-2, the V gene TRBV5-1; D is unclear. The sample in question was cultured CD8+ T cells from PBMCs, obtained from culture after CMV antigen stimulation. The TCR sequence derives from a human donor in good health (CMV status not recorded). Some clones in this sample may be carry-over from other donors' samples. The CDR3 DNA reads TGCGCCAGCAGCTCCGGTCGTGGCTACACCTTC. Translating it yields CASSSGRGYTF.